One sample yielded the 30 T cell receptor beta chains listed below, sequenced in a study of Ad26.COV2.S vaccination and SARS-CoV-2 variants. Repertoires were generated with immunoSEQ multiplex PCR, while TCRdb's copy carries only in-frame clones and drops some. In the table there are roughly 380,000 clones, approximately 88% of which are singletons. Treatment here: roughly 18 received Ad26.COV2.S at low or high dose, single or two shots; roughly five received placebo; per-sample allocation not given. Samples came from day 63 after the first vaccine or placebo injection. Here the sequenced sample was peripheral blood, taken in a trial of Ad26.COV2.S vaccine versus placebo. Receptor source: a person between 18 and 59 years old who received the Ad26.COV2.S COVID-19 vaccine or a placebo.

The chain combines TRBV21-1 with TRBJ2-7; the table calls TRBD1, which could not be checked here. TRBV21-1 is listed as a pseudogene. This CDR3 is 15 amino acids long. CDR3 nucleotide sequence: TGTGCCAGCAGCACTACACAGGGGGTAGTGGACGAGCAGTACTTC. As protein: CASSTTQGVVDEQYF.

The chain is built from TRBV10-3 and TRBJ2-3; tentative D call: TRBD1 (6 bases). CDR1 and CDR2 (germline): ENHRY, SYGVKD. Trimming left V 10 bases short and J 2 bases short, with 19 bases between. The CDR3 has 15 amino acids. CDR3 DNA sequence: TGTGCCAACGCGCCGGGACAATCGAACACAGATACGCAGTATTTT. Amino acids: CANAPGQSNTDTQYF.

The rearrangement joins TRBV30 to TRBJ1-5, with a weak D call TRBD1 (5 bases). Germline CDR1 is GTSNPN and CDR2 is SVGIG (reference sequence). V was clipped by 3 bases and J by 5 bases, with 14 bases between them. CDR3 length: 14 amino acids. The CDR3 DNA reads TGTGCCTGGAGAGAACACCAGGGTTATCAGCCCCAGCATTTT. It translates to CAWREHQGYQPQHF. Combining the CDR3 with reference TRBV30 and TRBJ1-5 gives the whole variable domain SQTIHQWPATLVQPVGSPLSLECTVEGTSNPNLYWYRQAAGRGLQLLFYSVGIGQISSEVPQNLSASRPQDRQFILSSKKLLLSDSGFYLCAWREHQGYQPQHFGDGTRLSIL.

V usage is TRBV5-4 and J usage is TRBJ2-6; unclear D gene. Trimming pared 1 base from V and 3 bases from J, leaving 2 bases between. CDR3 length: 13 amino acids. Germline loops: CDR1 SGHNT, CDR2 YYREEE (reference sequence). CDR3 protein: CASSLYGANVLTF. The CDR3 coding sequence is TGTGCCAGCAGCTTGTATGGGGCCAACGTCCTGACTTTC.

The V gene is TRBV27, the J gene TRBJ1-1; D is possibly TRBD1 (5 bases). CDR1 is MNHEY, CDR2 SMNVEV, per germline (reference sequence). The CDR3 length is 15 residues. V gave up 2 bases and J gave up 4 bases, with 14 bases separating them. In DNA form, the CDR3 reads TGTGCCAGCAGTTTAAATGGGGGTGCCCTCACTGAAGCTTTCTTT. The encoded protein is CASSLNGGALTEAFF.

This CDR3 reads CASSLAMTFTERELHF. In nucleotides, the CDR3 is TGTGCCAGCAGCTTAGCAATGACCTTCACAGAAAGGGAGCTCCACTTT. This chain joins TRBV7-9 and TRBJ1-6, with D uncertain. V shed 0 bases and J shed 16 bases, with 22 bases lying between them. The CDR3 is made up of 16 amino acids. Germline-derived CDR1 and CDR2 are SEHNR and FQNEAQ (reference sequence).

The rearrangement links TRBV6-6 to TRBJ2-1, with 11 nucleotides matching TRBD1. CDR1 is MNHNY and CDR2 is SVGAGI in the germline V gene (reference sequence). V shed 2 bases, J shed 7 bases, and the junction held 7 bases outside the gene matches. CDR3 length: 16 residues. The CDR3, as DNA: TGTGCCAGCAGTTACCACGGGACAGGGGGGAGGAATGAGCAGTTCTTC. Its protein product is CASSYHGTGGRNEQFF.

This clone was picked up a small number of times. The CDR3 nucleotides read TGTGCCAGCAGTGGCGAATTAGGGGGCGTATTTACTGGAAACACCATATATTTT. Its protein product is CASSGELGGVFTGNTIYF. This chain uses TRBV6-1 with TRBJ1-3; 7 nucleotides agree with TRBD1. Germline lookup yields CDR1 MNHNS and CDR2 SASEGT. The CDR3 runs to 18 residues. V lost 4 bases, J lost 2 bases, and 14 bases stayed unmatched.

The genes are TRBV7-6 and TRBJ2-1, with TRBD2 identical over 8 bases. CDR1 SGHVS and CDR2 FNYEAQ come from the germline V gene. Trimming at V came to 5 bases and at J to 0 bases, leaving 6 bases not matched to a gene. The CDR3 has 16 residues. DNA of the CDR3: TGTGCCAGCAGCCAGAGGAGCGGGAGCTCCTACAATGAGCAGTTCTTC. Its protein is CASSQRSGSSYNEQFF.

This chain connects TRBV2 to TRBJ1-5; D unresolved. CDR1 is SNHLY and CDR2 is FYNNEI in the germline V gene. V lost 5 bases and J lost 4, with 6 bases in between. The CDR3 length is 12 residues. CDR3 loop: CASSPPNQPQHF. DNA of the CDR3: TGTGCCAGCAGTCCTCCGAATCAGCCCCAGCATTTT.

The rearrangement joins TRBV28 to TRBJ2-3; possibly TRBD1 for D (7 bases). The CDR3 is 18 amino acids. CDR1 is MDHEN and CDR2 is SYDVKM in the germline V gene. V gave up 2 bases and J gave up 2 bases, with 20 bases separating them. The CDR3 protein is CASSLNGGRGRFTDTQYF. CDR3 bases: TGTGCCAGCAGTTTAAACGGGGGCAGGGGGAGATTCACAGATACGCAGTATTTT.

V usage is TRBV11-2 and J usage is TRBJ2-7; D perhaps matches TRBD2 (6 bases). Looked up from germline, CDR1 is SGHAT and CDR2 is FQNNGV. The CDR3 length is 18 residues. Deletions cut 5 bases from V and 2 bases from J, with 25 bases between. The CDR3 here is CASSAGEAPFQPTYEQYF. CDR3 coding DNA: TGTGCCAGCAGCGCCGGGGAGGCACCCTTCCAACCTACCTACGAGCAGTACTTC.

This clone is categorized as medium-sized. In nucleotides, the CDR3 is TGCGCCAGCAGCTTGGCCGCGGGGAATGAGCAGTTCTTC. Translating it yields CASSLAAGNEQFF. The chain uses TRBV5-1 and TRBJ2-1, with D possibly being TRBD2 (6 bases). The CDR3 spans 13 residues. The germline V gene has CDR1 SGHRS and CDR2 YFSETQ. V lost 0 bases, J lost 7 bases, and 8 bases lay in between.

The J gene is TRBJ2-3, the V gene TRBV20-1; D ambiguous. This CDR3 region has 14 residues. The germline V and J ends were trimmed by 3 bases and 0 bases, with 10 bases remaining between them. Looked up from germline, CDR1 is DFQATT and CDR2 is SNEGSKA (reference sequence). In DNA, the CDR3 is TGCAGTGCTAGTTCCGCCTTTAGCACAGATACGCAGTATTTT. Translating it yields CSASSAFSTDTQYF.

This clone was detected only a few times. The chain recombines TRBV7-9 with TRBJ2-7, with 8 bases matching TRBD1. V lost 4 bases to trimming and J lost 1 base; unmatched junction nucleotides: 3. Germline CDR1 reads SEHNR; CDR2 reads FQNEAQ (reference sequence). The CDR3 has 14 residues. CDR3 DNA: TGTGCCAGCAGCTCGGGGACAGGTTCCTACGAGCAGTACTTC. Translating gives CASSSGTGSYEQYF. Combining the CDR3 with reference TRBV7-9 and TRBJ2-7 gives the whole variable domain DTGVSQNPRHKITKRGQNVTFRCDPISEHNRLYWYRQTLGQGPEFLTYFQNEAQLEKSRLLSDRFSAERPKGSFSTLEIQRTEQGDSAMYLCASSSGTGSYEQYFGPGTRLTVT.

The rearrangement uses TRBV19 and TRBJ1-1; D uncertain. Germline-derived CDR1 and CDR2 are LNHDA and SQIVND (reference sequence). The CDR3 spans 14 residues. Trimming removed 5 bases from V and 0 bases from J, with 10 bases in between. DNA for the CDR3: TGTGCCAGTAGTGCTCAGACTATGAACACTGAAGCTTTCTTT. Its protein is CASSAQTMNTEAFF.

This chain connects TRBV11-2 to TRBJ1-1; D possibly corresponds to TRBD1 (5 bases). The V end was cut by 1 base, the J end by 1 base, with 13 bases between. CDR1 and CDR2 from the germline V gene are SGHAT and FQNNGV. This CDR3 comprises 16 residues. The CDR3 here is CASSLGRGEGNTEAFF. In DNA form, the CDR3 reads TGTGCCAGCAGCTTAGGTCGAGGGGAGGGGAACACTGAAGCTTTCTTT.

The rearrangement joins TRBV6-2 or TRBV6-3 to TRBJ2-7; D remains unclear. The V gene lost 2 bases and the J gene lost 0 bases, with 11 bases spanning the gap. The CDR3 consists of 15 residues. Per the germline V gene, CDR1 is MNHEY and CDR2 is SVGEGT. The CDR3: CASSYEAASSYEQYF. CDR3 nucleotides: TGTGCCAGCAGTTACGAGGCGGCAAGCTCCTACGAGCAGTACTTC.

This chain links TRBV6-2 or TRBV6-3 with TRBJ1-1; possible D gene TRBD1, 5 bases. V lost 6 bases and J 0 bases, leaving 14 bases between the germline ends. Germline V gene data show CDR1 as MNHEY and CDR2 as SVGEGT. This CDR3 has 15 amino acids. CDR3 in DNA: TGTGCCAGCAGCCCGACAGTTTTCATGAACACTGAAGCTTTCTTT. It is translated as CASSPTVFMNTEAFF.

The CDR3, as DNA: TGTGCCAGCAGAAGGACAGGGAACACTGAAGCTTTCTTT. This encodes CASRRTGNTEAFF. This chain connects TRBV5-4 to TRBJ1-1, with 7 positions matching TRBD1. The CDR3 has 13 amino acids. The germline V gene encodes CDR1 SGHNT and CDR2 YYREEE (reference sequence). Trimming at V came to 5 bases and at J to 1 base, leaving 2 bases not matched to a gene.

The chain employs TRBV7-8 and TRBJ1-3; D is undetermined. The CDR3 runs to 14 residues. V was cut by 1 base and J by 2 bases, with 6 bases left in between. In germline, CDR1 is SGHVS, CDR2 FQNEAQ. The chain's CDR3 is CASSLERAGNTIYF. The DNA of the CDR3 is TGTGCCAGCAGCTTAGAAAGGGCTGGAAACACCATATATTTT.

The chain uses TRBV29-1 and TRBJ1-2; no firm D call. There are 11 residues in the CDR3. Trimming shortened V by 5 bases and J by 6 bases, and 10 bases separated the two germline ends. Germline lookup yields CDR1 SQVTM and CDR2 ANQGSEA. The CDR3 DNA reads TGCAGCGTTTTTGGAGGCCATGGCTACACCTTC. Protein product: CSVFGGHGYTF.

In DNA, the CDR3 is TGTGCCAGCAGTTACAGGAGGGACTACGAGCAGTACTTC. Its translation: CASSYRRDYEQYF. J is TRBJ2-7 and V is TRBV27; possibly TRBD2 for D (6 bases). The length of the CDR3 is 13 residues. Germline V gene sequence: CDR1 MNHEY, CDR2 SMNVEV (reference sequence). Trimming removed 4 bases at V and 3 bases at J, with 10 bases between.

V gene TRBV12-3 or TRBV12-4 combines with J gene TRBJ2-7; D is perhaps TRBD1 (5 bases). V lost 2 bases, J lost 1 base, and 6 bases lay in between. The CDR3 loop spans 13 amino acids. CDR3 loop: CASSLSGSYEQYF. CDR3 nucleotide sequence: TGTGCCAGCAGTTTATCAGGGTCCTACGAGCAGTACTTC.

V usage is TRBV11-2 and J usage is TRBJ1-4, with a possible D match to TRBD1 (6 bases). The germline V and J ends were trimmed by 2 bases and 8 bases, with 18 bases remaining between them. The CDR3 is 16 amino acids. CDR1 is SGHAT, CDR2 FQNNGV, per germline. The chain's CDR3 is CASSLRRTAFSEKLFF. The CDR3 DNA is TGTGCCAGCAGCTTAAGACGGACAGCTTTTTCCGAAAAACTGTTTTTT.

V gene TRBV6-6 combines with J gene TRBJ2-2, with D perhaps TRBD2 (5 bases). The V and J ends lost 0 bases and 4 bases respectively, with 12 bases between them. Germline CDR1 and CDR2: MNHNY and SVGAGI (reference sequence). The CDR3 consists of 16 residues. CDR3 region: CASSYSMGRSTGELFF. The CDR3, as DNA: TGTGCCAGCAGTTACTCGATGGGGAGAAGCACCGGGGAGCTGTTTTTT.

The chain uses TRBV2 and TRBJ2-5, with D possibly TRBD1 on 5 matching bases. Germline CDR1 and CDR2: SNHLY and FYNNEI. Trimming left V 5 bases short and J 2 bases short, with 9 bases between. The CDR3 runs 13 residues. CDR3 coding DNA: TGTGCCAGCAGTTGGGGCAGACAAGAGACCCAGTACTTC. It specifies CASSWGRQETQYF.

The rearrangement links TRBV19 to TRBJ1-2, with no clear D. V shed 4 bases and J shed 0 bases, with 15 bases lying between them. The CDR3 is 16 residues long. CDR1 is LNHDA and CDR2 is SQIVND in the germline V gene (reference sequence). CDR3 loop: CASSTRTAYTNYGYTF. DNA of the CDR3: TGTGCCAGTAGTACCCGGACGGCTTATACTAACTATGGCTACACCTTC.

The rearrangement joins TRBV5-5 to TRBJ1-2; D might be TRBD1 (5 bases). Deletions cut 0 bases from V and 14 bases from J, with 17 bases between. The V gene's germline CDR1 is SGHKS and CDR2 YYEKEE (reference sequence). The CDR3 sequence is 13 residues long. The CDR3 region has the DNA TGTGCCAGCAGCTTGGGCAGGGAGCGACTAGGTACCTTC. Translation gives CASSLGRERLGTF.

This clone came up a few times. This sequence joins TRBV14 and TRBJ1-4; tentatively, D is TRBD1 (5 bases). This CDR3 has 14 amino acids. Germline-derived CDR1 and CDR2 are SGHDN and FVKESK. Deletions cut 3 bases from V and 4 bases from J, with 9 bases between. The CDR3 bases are TGTGCCAGCAGCCAGGGACGTTTTAATGAAAAACTGTTTTTT. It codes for CASSQGRFNEKLFF.